The rows below give T cell receptor beta chains drawn from one sample of a study of blood T cell repertoires in COVID-19. Clones were sequenced by immunoSEQ multiplex PCR, and TCRdb holds only the in-frame ones, with some missing. The sample has roughly 150,000 clones; about four fifths are singletons. The sequenced sample was PBMCs or T cells enriched from blood (not recorded which). These receptors were taken from a man aged 55 to 70 who had recovered from COVID-19. The CDR3 runs from the conserved cysteine through the conserved F or W. A D gene is named only where the DNA matches it firmly. Size tells how often a clone was seen (once, few, many) or the class of an expanded clone, and some rows leave it out.

abundance	d_gene	len	v_gene	j_gene	CDR3nt	CDR3aa
.	.	13	TRBV28	TRBJ2-3	TGTGCCAGCACTCGAGACAGCTCAGATACGCAGTATTTT	CASTRDSSDTQYF
.	.	12	TRBV12-3/TRBV12-4	TRBJ1-1	TGTGCCAGCTGGACAGTCTTCACTGAAGCTTTCTTT	CASWTVFTEAFF
.	.	13	TRBV6-6	TRBJ1-2	TGTGCCAGCACACTCCGGGGAGAAGGGGGCTACACCTTC	CASTLRGEGGYTF
.	TRBD1	17	TRBV28	TRBJ1-1	TGTGCCAGCAGACTCCCCGAGACAGGGGCCATGAACACTGAAGCTTTCTTT	CASRLPETGAMNTEAFF
once	TRBD2	15	TRBV29-1	TRBJ2-7	TGCAGCGTCCTAAAAGCGGGAGGGCCATCTTACGAGCAGTACTTC	CSVLKAGGPSYEQYF
.	TRBD1	15	TRBV24-1	TRBJ1-1	TGTGCCACCAGTGACTCAGGACAGGGCGGGCTTGAAGCTTTCTTT	CATSDSGQGGLEAFF
.	TRBD1	14	TRBV9	TRBJ1-5	TGTGCCAGCAGCGCGACAGGGGGCAATCAGCCCCAGCATTTT	CASSATGGNQPQHF
.	.	14	TRBV6-4	TRBJ2-2	TGTGCCAGCAGCGAGGGGCGGGGCACCGGGGAGCTGTTTTTT	CASSEGRGTGELFF
.	TRBD2	20	TRBV28	TRBJ2-3	TGTGCCAGCAGTTGGGGACTAGCGGGAGTTACCTACCAGGCCTTAGATACGCAGTATTTT	CASSWGLAGVTYQALDTQYF
.	.	13	TRBV7-3	TRBJ1-1	TGTGCCAGCAGCCCGAGCCTCGAGACTGAAGCTTTCTTT	CASSPSLETEAFF
.	TRBD1	16	TRBV11-3	TRBJ2-2	TGTGCCAGCAGCGTAGACAGGGGGCCTAACACCGGGGAGCTGTTTTTT	CASSVDRGPNTGELFF
once	.	15	TRBV7-9	TRBJ2-3	TGTGCCAGCAGCCCACCAGGCAGTGGCACAGATACGCAGTATTTT	CASSPPGSGTDTQYF
.	TRBD2	17	TRBV27	TRBJ2-3	TGTGCCAGCAGTCCCCGTCTAGCGGGGGGGCGTGCAGATACGCAGTATTTT	CASSPRLAGGRADTQYF
many	TRBD1	14	TRBV6-5	TRBJ1-2	TGTGCCAGCAGTCCCCAGGGGGGAGGCGGTGGCTACACCTTC	CASSPQGGGGGYTF
.	.	16	TRBV5-1	TRBJ2-7	TGCGCCAGCAGCACCGGACTGGTAGCTACCGCCTACGAGCAGTACTTC	CASSTGLVATAYEQYF
.	TRBD1	16	TRBV5-8	TRBJ1-1	TGTGCCAGCAGCTCGGACAGGGGGCCGCTGAACACTGAAGCTTTCTTT	CASSSDRGPLNTEAFF
.	TRBD1	14	TRBV6-6	TRBJ2-5	TGTGCCAGCAGTAGGACAGGGGATCGAGAGACCCAGTACTTC	CASSRTGDRETQYF
.	.	16	TRBV28	TRBJ2-1	TGTGCCAGCAGTTCCCCTTCCTCGACTAGACCAGATGAGCAGTTCTTC	CASSSPSSTRPDEQFF
.	.	14	TRBV18	TRBJ2-7	TGTGCCAGCTCACCTCGGACAGAGTCCTACGAGCAGTACTTC	CASSPRTESYEQYF
.	TRBD2	16	TRBV6-1	TRBJ2-3	TGTGCCAGCAGTGAGGCATCGGCGGGAGTAACAGATACGCAGTATTTT	CASSEASAGVTDTQYF
.	TRBD1	14	TRBV20-1	TRBJ2-5	TGCAGTGCTAGTGGGACAGGGATAAGTGAGACCCAGTACTTC	CSASGTGISETQYF
.	.	13	TRBV6-5	TRBJ2-7	TGTGCCAGCAGTCGGGGGGACACCTACGAGCAGTACTTC	CASSRGDTYEQYF
once	.	14	TRBV20-1	TRBJ1-2	TGCAGTGCTAGTCAGGCGGGGGCTTTCTATGGCTACACCTTC	CSASQAGAFYGYTF
.	.	18	TRBV7-2	TRBJ2-1	TGTGCCAGCAGCTTAGCGCTCGGGAGTTTAGGGTCCTACAATGAGCAGTTCTTC	CASSLALGSLGSYNEQFF
.	TRBD2	14	TRBV5-1	TRBJ2-2	TGCGCCAGCAGCTCGACTAGCGGTATCGGGGAGCTGTTTTTT	CASSSTSGIGELFF
.	TRBD2	12	TRBV6-5	TRBJ2-7	TGTGCCAGTTCTAGCGGGAGGTACGAGCAGTACTTC	CASSSGRYEQYF
.	TRBD2	13	TRBV6-5	TRBJ2-7	TGTGCCAGCACCGGGGGGGCCCCCTACGAGCAGTACTTC	CASTGGAPYEQYF
.	TRBD1	15	TRBV19	TRBJ1-5	TGTGCCAGTAGTATAGATGGGACAGGGTCTCAGCCCCAGCATTTT	CASSIDGTGSQPQHF
.	.	14	TRBV27	TRBJ2-3	TGTGCCAGCAGTTGGGGGGACAGTCCTGAGGAGCAGTATTTT	CASSWGDSPEEQYF
few	.	13	TRBV6-2/TRBV6-3	TRBJ2-2	TGTGCCAGCACCCCGACAGTCCCCGGGGAGCTGTTTTTT	CASTPTVPGELFF
.	TRBD2	15	TRBV19	TRBJ2-7	TGTGCCAGTAGTATCGGCGGGGGGGACCTCTACGAGCAGTACTTC	CASSIGGGDLYEQYF
.	TRBD1	15	TRBV29-1	TRBJ2-7	TGCAGCGTTGAGAGGGGCGGGACAGGGGACTACGAGCAGTACTTC	CSVERGGTGDYEQYF
.	TRBD1	14	TRBV5-1	TRBJ2-5	TGCGCCAGCAGCTTGAACAGGGGGGAAGAGACCCAGTACTTC	CASSLNRGEETQYF
.	.	14	TRBV2	TRBJ1-1	TGTGCCAGCAGCAGACAGCTTCGGAACACTGAAGCTTTCTTT	CASSRQLRNTEAFF
.	.	18	TRBV5-8	TRBJ2-1	TGTGCCAGCAGCTCAGGCCCGCTCTGGATCAACCCCGACAATGAGCAGTTCTTC	CASSSGPLWINPDNEQFF
.	.	14	TRBV6-4	TRBJ2-3	TGTGCCAGCAGCGATGAGAGGTTTTCAGATACGCAGTATTTT	CASSDERFSDTQYF
.	TRBD1	18	TRBV10-3	TRBJ2-4	TGTGCCATCAAGGAGCAGTGGCAGGGGGCAGTAGCCAAAAACATTCAGTACTTC	CAIKEQWQGAVAKNIQYF
few	TRBD2	18	TRBV2	TRBJ2-3	TGTGCCAGCAGTGGGCTAGCGGGGGGGAGCGCACTCACAGATACGCAGTATTTT	CASSGLAGGSALTDTQYF
.	.	15	TRBV9	TRBJ2-2	TGTGCCAGCAGCGAACGGACAGCGAACACCGGGGAGCTGTTTTTT	CASSERTANTGELFF
few	TRBD1	17	TRBV4-1	TRBJ1-3	TGCGCCAGCAGCCAAGAACTGGACAGGGGGTATGGAAACACCATATATTTT	CASSQELDRGYGNTIYF
.	.	15	TRBV28	TRBJ2-1	TGTGCCAGCAGTTTCCTCGCGACAGGGAGGAATGAGCAGTTCTTC	CASSFLATGRNEQFF
.	.	12	TRBV3-1/TRBV3-2	TRBJ1-5	TGTGCCAGCAGCCAGGGAGGTCAGCCCCAGCATTTT	CASSQGGQPQHF
medium-sized	TRBD2	14	TRBV28	TRBJ2-7	TGTGCCAGCAGGCTTGCGGGAGTGAACTACGAGCAGTACTTC	CASRLAGVNYEQYF
.	.	14	TRBV9	TRBJ1-6	TGTGCCAGCAGCGCGGACACCTATAATTCACCCCTCCACTTT	CASSADTYNSPLHF
.	.	13	TRBV12-3/TRBV12-4	TRBJ1-2	TGTGCCAGCAGTTTTACCCCTAGCTATGGCTACACCTTC	CASSFTPSYGYTF
.	TRBD1	16	TRBV5-1	TRBJ1-4	TGCGCCAGCAGCTTATTGGGGGACAGGCCTAATGAAAAACTGTTTTTT	CASSLLGDRPNEKLFF
.	TRBD2	15	TRBV29-1	TRBJ2-1	TGCAGCGTCCCCCATACTAGCGGGGGGGCGGGTGAGCAGTTCTTC	CSVPHTSGGAGEQFF
once	TRBD2	16	TRBV11-2	TRBJ2-3	TGTGCCAGCAGCTTTGGGGGTAGCGGGGCCACAGATACGCAGTATTTT	CASSFGGSGATDTQYF
.	TRBD1	18	TRBV3-1/TRBV3-2	TRBJ2-5	TGTGCCAGCAGCCAAGGGGTTCCGGACAGGGGGCTTCAAGAGACCCAGTACTTC	CASSQGVPDRGLQETQYF
.	TRBD1	15	TRBV5-1	TRBJ1-1	TGCGCCAGCAGCCTTGGTGGAGGGGGCGAAATTGAAGCTTTCTTT	CASSLGGGGEIEAFF
.	.	14	TRBV7-9	TRBJ2-5	TGTGCCAGCAGCTTATCCGGGTACCAAGAGACCCAGTACTTC	CASSLSGYQETQYF
.	TRBD1	15	TRBV7-2	TRBJ1-2	TGTGCCAGCAGTAGAGAAGGGGGCGCTCAGTACGGCTACACCTTC	CASSREGGAQYGYTF
.	TRBD2	14	TRBV29-1	TRBJ2-1	TGCAGCGTGCCTACTAGCGGCTCCTACAATGAGCAGTTCTTC	CSVPTSGSYNEQFF
.	.	13	TRBV28	TRBJ1-3	TGTGCCAGCACTCTGAACAGGAAAAACACCATATATTTT	CASTLNRKNTIYF
few	TRBD1	15	TRBV5-1	TRBJ2-3	TGCGCCAGCAGCTCCGGGACAGATAGCACAGATACGCAGTATTTT	CASSSGTDSTDTQYF
few	TRBD1	12	TRBV12-3/TRBV12-4	TRBJ1-2	TGTGCCAGCAGTTCACAGGGGCTAGGCTACACCTTC	CASSSQGLGYTF
.	.	16	TRBV6-5	TRBJ1-5	TGTGCCAGCAGTTACGGGGGGGGAGGTAGCAATCAGCCCCAGCATTTT	CASSYGGGGSNQPQHF
.	.	14	TRBV4-2	TRBJ1-2	TGTGCCAGCAGCCCCCCGAGGAGAGACTATGGCTACACCTTC	CASSPPRRDYGYTF
.	TRBD2	16	TRBV3-1/TRBV3-2	TRBJ2-7	TGTGCCAGCAGCCAAGGAAGCGGGGGGAGCTCCTACGAGCAGTACTTC	CASSQGSGGSSYEQYF